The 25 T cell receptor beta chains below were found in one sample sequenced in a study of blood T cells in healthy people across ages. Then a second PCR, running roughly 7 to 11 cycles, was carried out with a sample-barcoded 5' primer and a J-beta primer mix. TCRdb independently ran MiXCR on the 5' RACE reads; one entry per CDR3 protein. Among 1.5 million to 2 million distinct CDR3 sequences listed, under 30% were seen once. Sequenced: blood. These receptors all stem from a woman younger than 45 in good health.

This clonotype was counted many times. In nucleotides, the CDR3 is TGTGCCAGCATCCCAGCGGGAAGGGGCGAGCAGTACTTC. This codes for CASIPAGRGEQYF. The chain links TRBV6-4 to TRBJ2-7; the match to TRBD2 covers 7 bases. Germline CDR1 reads MRHNA; CDR2 reads SNTAGT. The CDR3 spans 13 residues. Unmatched junction bases numbered 9, after V lost 7 bases and J lost 6 bases.

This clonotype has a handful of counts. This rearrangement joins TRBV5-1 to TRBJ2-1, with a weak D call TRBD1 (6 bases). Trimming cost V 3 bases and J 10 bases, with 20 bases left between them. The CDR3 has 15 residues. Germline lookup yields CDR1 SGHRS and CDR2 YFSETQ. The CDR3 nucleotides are TGCGCCAGCAGCTACCAACAGGGCAGTCAACGGGAGCAGTTCTTC. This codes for CASSYQQGSQREQFF.

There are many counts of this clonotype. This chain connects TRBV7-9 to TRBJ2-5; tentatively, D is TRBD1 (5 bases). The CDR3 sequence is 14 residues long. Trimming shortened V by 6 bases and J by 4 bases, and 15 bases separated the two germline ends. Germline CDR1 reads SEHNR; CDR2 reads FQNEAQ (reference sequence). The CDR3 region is CASSFVQGGETQYF. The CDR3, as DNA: TGTGCCAGCAGTTTTGTCCAGGGCGGAGAGACCCAGTACTTC.

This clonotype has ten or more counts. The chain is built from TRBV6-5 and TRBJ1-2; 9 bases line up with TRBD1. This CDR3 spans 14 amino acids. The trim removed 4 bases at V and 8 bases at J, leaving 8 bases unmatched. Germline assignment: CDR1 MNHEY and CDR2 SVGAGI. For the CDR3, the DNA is TGTGCCAGCAGTTTAAGGACAGGGGTGCGGGGCTACACCTTC. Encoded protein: CASSLRTGVRGYTF.

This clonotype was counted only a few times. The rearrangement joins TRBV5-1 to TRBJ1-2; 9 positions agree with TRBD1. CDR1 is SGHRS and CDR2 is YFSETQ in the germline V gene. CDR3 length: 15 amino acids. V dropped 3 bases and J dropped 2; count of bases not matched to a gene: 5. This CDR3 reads CASSYLTGGNYGYTF. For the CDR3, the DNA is TGCGCCAGCAGCTATTTGACAGGGGGGAACTATGGCTACACCTTC.

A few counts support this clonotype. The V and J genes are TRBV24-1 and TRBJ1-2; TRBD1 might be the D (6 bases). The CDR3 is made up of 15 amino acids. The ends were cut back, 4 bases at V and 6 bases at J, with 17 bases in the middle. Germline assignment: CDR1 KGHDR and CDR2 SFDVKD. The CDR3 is CATSDNREETDGYTF. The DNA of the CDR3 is TGTGCCACCAGTGACAACAGGGAAGAGACCGATGGCTACACCTTC.

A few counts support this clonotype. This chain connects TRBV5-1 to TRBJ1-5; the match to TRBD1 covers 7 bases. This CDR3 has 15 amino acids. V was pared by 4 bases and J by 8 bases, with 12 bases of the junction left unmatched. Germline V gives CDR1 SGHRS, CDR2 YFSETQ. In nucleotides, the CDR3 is TGCGCCAGCAGCATCGGGACAGCCTTTGAGGAGCCCCAGCATTTT. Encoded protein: CASSIGTAFEEPQHF.

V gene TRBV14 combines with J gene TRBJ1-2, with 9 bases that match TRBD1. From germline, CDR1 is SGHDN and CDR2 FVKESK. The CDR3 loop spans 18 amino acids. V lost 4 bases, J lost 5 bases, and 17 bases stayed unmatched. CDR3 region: CASSPIREYRGLRYGYTF. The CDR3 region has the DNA TGTGCCAGCAGCCCGATTCGGGAGTACAGGGGGCTTCGGTATGGCTACACCTTC.

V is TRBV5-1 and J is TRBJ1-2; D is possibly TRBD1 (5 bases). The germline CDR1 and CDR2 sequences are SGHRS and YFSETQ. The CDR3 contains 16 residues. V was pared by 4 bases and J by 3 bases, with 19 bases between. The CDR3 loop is CASSGGGHEGDYGYTF. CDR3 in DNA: TGCGCCAGCAGCGGAGGAGGACACGAGGGAGACTATGGCTACACCTTC.

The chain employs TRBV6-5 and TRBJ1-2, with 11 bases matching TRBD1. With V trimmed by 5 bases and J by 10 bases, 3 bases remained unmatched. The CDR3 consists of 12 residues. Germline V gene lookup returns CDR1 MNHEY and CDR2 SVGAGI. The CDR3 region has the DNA TGTGCCAGCAGTCGGGGACAGGGGGTCTACACCTTC. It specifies CASSRGQGVYTF.

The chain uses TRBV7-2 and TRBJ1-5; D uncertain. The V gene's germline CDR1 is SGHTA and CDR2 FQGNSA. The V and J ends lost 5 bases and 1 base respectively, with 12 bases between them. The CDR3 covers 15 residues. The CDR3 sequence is CASSQQRASNQPQHF. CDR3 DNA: TGTGCCAGCAGCCAACAGCGGGCCAGCAATCAGCCCCAGCATTTT. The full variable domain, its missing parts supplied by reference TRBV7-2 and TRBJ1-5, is GAGVSQSPSNKVTEKGKDVELRCDPISGHTALYWYRQSLGQGLEFLIYFQGNSAPDKSGLPSDRFSAERTGGSVSTLTIQRTQQEDSAVYLCASSQQRASNQPQHFGDGTRLSIL.

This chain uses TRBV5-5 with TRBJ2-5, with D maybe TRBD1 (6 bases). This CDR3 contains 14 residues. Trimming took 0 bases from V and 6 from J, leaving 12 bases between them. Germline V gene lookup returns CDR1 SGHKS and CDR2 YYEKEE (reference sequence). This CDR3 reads CASSLEWGPKTQYF. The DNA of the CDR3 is TGTGCCAGCAGCTTGGAATGGGGGCCAAAGACCCAGTACTTC.

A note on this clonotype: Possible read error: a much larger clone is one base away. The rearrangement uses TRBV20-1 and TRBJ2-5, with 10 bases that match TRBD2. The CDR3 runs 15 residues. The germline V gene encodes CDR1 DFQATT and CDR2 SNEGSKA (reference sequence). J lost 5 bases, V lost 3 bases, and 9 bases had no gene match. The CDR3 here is CSASPGTSVSETQYF. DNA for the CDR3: TGCAGTGCTAGCCCCGGGACTAGCGTTTCGGAGACCCAGTACTTC.

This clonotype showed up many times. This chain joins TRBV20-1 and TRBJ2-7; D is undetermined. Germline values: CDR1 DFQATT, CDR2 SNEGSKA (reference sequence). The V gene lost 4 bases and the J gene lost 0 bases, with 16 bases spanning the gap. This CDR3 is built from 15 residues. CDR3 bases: TGCAGTGCTACTGAGGCAGTACCTAGCTCCTACGAGCAGTACTTC. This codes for CSATEAVPSSYEQYF.

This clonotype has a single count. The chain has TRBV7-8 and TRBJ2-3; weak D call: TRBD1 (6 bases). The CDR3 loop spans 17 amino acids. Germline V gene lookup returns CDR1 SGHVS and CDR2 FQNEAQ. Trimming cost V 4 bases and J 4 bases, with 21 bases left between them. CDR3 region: CASSSGAGDDWPDTQYF. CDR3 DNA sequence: TGTGCCAGCAGCTCTGGGGCAGGGGACGATTGGCCAGATACGCAGTATTTT.

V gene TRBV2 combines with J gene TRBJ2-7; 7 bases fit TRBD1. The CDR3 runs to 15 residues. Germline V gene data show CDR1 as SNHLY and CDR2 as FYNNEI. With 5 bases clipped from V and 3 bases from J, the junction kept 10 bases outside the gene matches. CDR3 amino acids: CASSRDRPRDYEQYF. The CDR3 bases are TGTGCCAGCAGTCGGGACAGACCTAGGGACTACGAGCAGTACTTC.

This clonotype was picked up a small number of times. The CDR3 region has the DNA TGTGCCAGCAGCGTCGACGCCGCAACAGATACGCAGTATTTT. Translating it yields CASSVDAATDTQYF. J is TRBJ2-3 and V is TRBV11-2; D not certain. Germline lookup yields CDR1 SGHAT and CDR2 FQNNGV. Trimming removed 5 bases at V and 3 bases at J, with 12 bases between. This CDR3 has 14 residues.

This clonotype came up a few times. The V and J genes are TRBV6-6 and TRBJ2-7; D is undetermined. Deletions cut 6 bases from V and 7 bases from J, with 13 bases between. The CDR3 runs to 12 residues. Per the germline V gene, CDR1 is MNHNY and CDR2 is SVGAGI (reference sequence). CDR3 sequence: CASSNSVLEQYF. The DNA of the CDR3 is TGTGCCAGCAGCAATTCGGTGTTGGAGCAGTACTTC.

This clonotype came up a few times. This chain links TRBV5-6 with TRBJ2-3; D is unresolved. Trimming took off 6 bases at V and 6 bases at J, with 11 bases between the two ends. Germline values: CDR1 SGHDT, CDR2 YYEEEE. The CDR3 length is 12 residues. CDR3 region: CASTSRGDTQYF. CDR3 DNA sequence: TGTGCCAGCACCTCGCGTGGGGATACGCAGTATTTT.

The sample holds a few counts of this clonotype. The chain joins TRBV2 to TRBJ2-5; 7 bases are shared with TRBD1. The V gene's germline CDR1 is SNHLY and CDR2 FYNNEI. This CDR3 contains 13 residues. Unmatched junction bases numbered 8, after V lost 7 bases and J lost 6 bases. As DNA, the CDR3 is TGTGCCAGCAACCCACAGGGGTTACAGACCCAGTACTTC. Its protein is CASNPQGLQTQYF.

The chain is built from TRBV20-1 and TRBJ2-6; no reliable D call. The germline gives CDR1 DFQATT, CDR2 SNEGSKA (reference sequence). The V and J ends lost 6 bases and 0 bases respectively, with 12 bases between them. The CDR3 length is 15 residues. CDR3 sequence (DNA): TGCAGTGCAAACCGGGCCCCCTCTGGGGCCAACGTCCTGACTTTC. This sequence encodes CSANRAPSGANVLTF.

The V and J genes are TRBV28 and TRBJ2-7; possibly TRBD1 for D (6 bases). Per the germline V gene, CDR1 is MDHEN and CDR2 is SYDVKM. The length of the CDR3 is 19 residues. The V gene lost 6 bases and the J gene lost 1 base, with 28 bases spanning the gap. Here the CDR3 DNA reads TGTGCCAGCAGACCCGACAGGTGGGATACAGCCTCCTGGTCCTACGAGCAGTACTTC. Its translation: CASRPDRWDTASWSYEQYF.

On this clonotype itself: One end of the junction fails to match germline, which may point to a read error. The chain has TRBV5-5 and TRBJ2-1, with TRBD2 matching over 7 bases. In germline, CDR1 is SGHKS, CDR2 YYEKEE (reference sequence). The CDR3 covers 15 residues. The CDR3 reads CASSLGAGKYSEQFF. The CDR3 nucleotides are TGTGCCAGCAGCTTGGGAGCGGGAAAGTACAGTGAGCAGTTCTTC.

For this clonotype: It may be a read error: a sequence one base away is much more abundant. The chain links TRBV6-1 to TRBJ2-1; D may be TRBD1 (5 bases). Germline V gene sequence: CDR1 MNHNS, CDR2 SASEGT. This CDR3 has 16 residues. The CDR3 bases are TGTGTCAGCAGTGCCCGCCCGGGCGAAAAGGGGAATGAGCAGTTCTTC. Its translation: CVSSARPGEKGNEQFF.

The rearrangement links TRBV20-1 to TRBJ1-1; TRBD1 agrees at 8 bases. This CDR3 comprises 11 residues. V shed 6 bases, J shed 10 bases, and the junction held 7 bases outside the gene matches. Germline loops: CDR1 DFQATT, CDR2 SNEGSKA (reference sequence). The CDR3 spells CSAQGGEGAFF. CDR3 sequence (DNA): TGCAGTGCACAGGGGGGCGAGGGAGCTTTCTTT.